Listed below are T cell receptor beta chains from one sample, sequenced in a study of T cells in Graves' hyperthyroidism and ophthalmopathy. TCRdb independently ran MiXCR on the multiplex PCR reads; one entry per CDR3 protein. The sample includes 300,000 to 400,000 distinct CDR3 sequences, about 13% of them seen just once. Sequenced: blood. The receptors originated from a young woman with Graves' hyperthyroidism. Both conserved end residues are part of each CDR3. D genes are given only for firm matches. The size of a clone is reported for some rows only, either as once, few or many, or as a class for expanded clones.

V: TRBV14; D: TRBD2; size: many; J: TRBJ2-3; DNA: TGTGCCAGCAGCCAGCTGGGGACTACTAGCACAGATACGCAGTATTTT; CDR3: CASSQLGTTSTDTQYF
V: TRBV4-1; D: .; size: .; J: TRBJ1-2; DNA: TGCGCCAGCAGCGGGCATCGGGGGGAATCGGATGGCTACACCTTC; CDR3: CASSGHRGESDGYTF
V: TRBV9; D: .; size: few; J: TRBJ1-4; DNA: TGTGCCAGCAGCGTAGCGGGGCGGGAACTGTTTTTT; CDR3: CASSVAGRELFF
V: TRBV10-3; D: TRBD1; size: .; J: TRBJ2-7; DNA: TGTGCCATCAGCGGACAGGGAAACTACGAGCAGTACTTC; CDR3: CAISGQGNYEQYF
V: TRBV12-5; D: .; size: few; J: TRBJ2-1; DNA: TGTGCTAGTGGATCACCGGGACCGACCTACAATGAGCAGTTCTTC; CDR3: CASGSPGPTYNEQFF
V: TRBV20-1; D: TRBD1; size: many; J: TRBJ1-5; DNA: TGCAGTGCTAGAGATGCAGGGGGAAGCAATCAGCCCCAGCATTTT; CDR3: CSARDAGGSNQPQHF
V: TRBV7-9; D: .; size: .; J: TRBJ1-1; DNA: TGTGCCAGCAGCTTAATCAGCCCATCGGCTTTCTTT; CDR3: CASSLISPSAFF
V: TRBV20-1; D: TRBD1; size: many; J: TRBJ2-3; DNA: TGCAGTGCTAGCGCAGGGGGCCGGCAGTATTTT; CDR3: CSASAGGRQYF
V: TRBV28; D: TRBD1; size: many; J: TRBJ1-1; DNA: TGTGCCAGCAGGCGGACAGGGGGTACTGAAGCTTTCTTT; CDR3: CASRRTGGTEAFF
V: TRBV28; D: .; size: many; J: TRBJ1-5; DNA: TGTGCCAGCAGTCCCCAGGAGGGGCGTAGCAATCAGCCCCAGCATTTT; CDR3: CASSPQEGRSNQPQHF
V: TRBV28; D: .; size: few; J: TRBJ1-2; DNA: TGTGCCAGCAGTTTAGGTGGTGAGGGGCGCGGCTACACCTTC; CDR3: CASSLGGEGRGYTF
V: TRBV18; D: TRBD1; size: many; J: TRBJ1-5; DNA: TGTGCCAGCTCACCACAGAACACAGGGGGACGGCAGCCCCAGCATTTT; CDR3: CASSPQNTGGRQPQHF
V: TRBV7-2; D: .; size: many; J: TRBJ1-6; DNA: TGTGCCAGCAGCCATTTGGTGTACCTCTCCTATAATTCACCCCTCCACTTT; CDR3: CASSHLVYLSYNSPLHF
V: TRBV5-1; D: TRBD1; size: many; J: TRBJ2-3; DNA: TGCGCCAGCAGCTTGGGACAGGGGGAAGATACGCAGTATTTT; CDR3: CASSLGQGEDTQYF
V: TRBV5-1; D: .; size: many; J: TRBJ2-2; DNA: TGCGCCAGCAGCCTGGGGGCCAGCTCAAACACCGGGGAGCTGTTTTTT; CDR3: CASSLGASSNTGELFF
V: TRBV20-1; D: .; size: few; J: TRBJ2-7; DNA: TGCAGTGCTACCATTAGGGCCGGGGGCTCCTACGAGCAGTACTTC; CDR3: CSATIRAGGSYEQYF
V: TRBV19; D: TRBD1; size: .; J: TRBJ2-2; DNA: TGTGCCAGTAGTACGACAGGGATCCGCACCGGGGAGCTGTTTTTT; CDR3: CASSTTGIRTGELFF
V: TRBV2; D: TRBD1; size: many; J: TRBJ1-5; DNA: TGTGCCAGCAGGGCCCAGGGGGCGATCAATCAGCCCCAGCATTTT; CDR3: CASRAQGAINQPQHF
V: TRBV11-2; D: TRBD2; size: many; J: TRBJ2-1; DNA: TGTGCCAGCAGCCCCCTGCGGGGGGCCTACAATGAGCAGTTCTTC; CDR3: CASSPLRGAYNEQFF
V: TRBV4-1; D: .; size: .; J: TRBJ1-2; DNA: TGCGCCAGCAGCCAAGATACCGGGGGTGGCGCCTATGGCTACACCTTC; CDR3: CASSQDTGGGAYGYTF
V: TRBV7-9; D: .; size: many; J: TRBJ2-1; DNA: TGTGCCAGCAGCTACCCCCAGTTGCATGGTTATGAGCAGTTCTTC; CDR3: CASSYPQLHGYEQFF
V: TRBV19; D: .; size: .; J: TRBJ1-1; DNA: TGTGCCAGTCACCGCTCGGGCGACACTGAAGCTTTCTTT; CDR3: CASHRSGDTEAFF
V: TRBV6-1; D: .; size: many; J: TRBJ2-3; DNA: TGTGCCAGCAGGAGGGGAGGACCAGATACGCAGTATTTT; CDR3: CASRRGGPDTQYF
V: TRBV12-3/TRBV12-4; D: .; size: many; J: TRBJ2-1; DNA: TGTGCCAGCAGTTTAGGAGGGAATTCCTACAATGAGCAGTTCTTC; CDR3: CASSLGGNSYNEQFF
V: TRBV24-1; D: .; size: many; J: TRBJ2-7; DNA: TGTGCCACCAGTGACACCGGGACACCCTACGAGCAGTACTTC; CDR3: CATSDTGTPYEQYF
V: TRBV7-2; D: TRBD1; size: once; J: TRBJ2-7; DNA: TGTGCCAGCAGCTCCATGGACAGGGGGTGGGAGCAGTACTTC; CDR3: CASSSMDRGWEQYF
V: TRBV2; D: .; size: many; J: TRBJ2-1; DNA: TGTGCCAGCAGCCAAGGGGGGGGTGGCTACAATGAGCAGTTCTTC; CDR3: CASSQGGGGYNEQFF
V: TRBV28; D: TRBD1; size: many; J: TRBJ2-2; DNA: TGTGCCAGCAGTCCATGGGACAGATACACCGGGGAGCTGTTTTTT; CDR3: CASSPWDRYTGELFF
V: TRBV24-1; D: TRBD1; size: .; J: TRBJ1-2; DNA: TGTGCCACCAGTGAGCGAGGACAGGGAAGAGATGGCTACACCTTC; CDR3: CATSERGQGRDGYTF
V: TRBV5-1; D: TRBD1; size: many; J: TRBJ2-7; DNA: TGCGCCAGCAGCCTAGGGGGCGAGTACGAGCAGTACTTC; CDR3: CASSLGGEYEQYF
V: TRBV20-1; D: TRBD2; size: many; J: TRBJ2-7; DNA: TGCAGTGCTAGGTATAGCGGGACCCGGTACGAGCAGTACTTC; CDR3: CSARYSGTRYEQYF
V: TRBV12-3/TRBV12-4; D: TRBD1; size: many; J: TRBJ1-5; DNA: TGTGCCAGCAGTTTAGCACAGGGGGGACAGCATTTT; CDR3: CASSLAQGGQHF
V: TRBV7-2; D: .; size: many; J: TRBJ1-2; DNA: TGTGCCAGCAGCTTGGGGCGGGAGGCTGGTTCTGGCTACACCTTC; CDR3: CASSLGREAGSGYTF
V: TRBV30; D: TRBD1; size: many; J: TRBJ1-5; DNA: TGTGCCTGGAGTAGGACAGGAATCAATCAGCCCCAGCATTTT; CDR3: CAWSRTGINQPQHF
V: TRBV27; D: TRBD1; size: many; J: TRBJ1-5; DNA: TGTGCCAGCAGTTTCGGGACAGGGGGCACCAATCAGCCCCAGCATTTT; CDR3: CASSFGTGGTNQPQHF
V: TRBV20-1; D: .; size: many; J: TRBJ2-7; DNA: TGCAGTGCTAGAGCGGGCGGGGAAGAGCAGTACTTC; CDR3: CSARAGGEEQYF
V: TRBV30; D: .; size: many; J: TRBJ2-2; DNA: TGTGCCTGGAGTAAGGGACCGAGCCTCGGGGAGCTGTTTTTT; CDR3: CAWSKGPSLGELFF
V: TRBV5-4; D: TRBD2; size: few; J: TRBJ2-5; DNA: TGTGCCAGCAGCTTGGAAGGACTAGTTTCCCAAGAGACCCAGTACTTC; CDR3: CASSLEGLVSQETQYF
V: TRBV2; D: .; size: many; J: TRBJ1-3; DNA: TGTGCCAGCAGAACAGCAGGGTATGGAAACACCATATATTTT; CDR3: CASRTAGYGNTIYF
V: TRBV28; D: .; size: many; J: TRBJ2-7; DNA: TGTGCCAGCAGTCCGGCGGGACAGATTAAATACGAGCAGTACTTC; CDR3: CASSPAGQIKYEQYF
V: TRBV27; D: .; size: many; J: TRBJ2-7; DNA: TGTGCCAGTAGCTCATCGGGGAGGAAGCAGTACTTC; CDR3: CASSSSGRKQYF
V: TRBV5-1; D: .; size: many; J: TRBJ1-3; DNA: TGCGCCAGCAGCCTCGGACGTCAGAGCTCTGGAAACACCATATATTTT; CDR3: CASSLGRQSSGNTIYF
V: TRBV6-6; D: TRBD2; size: many; J: TRBJ2-7; DNA: TGTGCCAGCAGTTACTCGTCTCCTACTAGCGGGTATTACGAGCAGTACTTC; CDR3: CASSYSSPTSGYYEQYF
V: TRBV7-2; D: TRBD1; size: few; J: TRBJ1-2; DNA: TGTGCCAGCAGCCGCCAGGGGGCGGATGGCTACACCTTC; CDR3: CASSRQGADGYTF
V: TRBV5-1; D: .; size: .; J: TRBJ1-1; DNA: TGCGCCAGCAGCTTGGAGGACCTGAACACTGAAGCTTTCTTT; CDR3: CASSLEDLNTEAFF
V: TRBV9; D: .; size: .; J: TRBJ1-2; DNA: TGTGCCAGCAGCGTAGCTGGGTTGGCTAACTATGGCTACACCTTC; CDR3: CASSVAGLANYGYTF